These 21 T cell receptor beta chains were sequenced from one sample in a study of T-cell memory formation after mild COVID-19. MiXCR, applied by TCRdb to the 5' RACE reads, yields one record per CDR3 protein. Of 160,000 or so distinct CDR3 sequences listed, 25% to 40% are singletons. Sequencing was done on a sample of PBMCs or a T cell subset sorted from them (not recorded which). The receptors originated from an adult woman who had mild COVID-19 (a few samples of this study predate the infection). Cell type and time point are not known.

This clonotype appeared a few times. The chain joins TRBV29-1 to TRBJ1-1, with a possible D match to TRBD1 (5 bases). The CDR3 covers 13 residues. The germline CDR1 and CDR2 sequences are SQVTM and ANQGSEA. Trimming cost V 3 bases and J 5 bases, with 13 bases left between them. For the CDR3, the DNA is TGCAGCGTTGACCGCCAGGGATGGACTGAAGCTTTCTTT. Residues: CSVDRQGWTEAFF.

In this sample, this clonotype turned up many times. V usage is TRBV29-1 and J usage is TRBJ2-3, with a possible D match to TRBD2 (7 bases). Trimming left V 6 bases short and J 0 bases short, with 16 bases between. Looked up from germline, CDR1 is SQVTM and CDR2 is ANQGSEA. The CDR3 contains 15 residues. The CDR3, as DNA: TGCAGCGTCGAGGGCGGGGGCCAGAGCACAGATACGCAGTATTTT. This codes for CSVEGGGQSTDTQYF.

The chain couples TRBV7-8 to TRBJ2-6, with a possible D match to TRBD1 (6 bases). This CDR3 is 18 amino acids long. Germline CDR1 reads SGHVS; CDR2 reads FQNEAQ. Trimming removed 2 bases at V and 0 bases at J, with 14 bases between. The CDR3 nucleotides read TGTGCCAGCAGCTTATACCGACAGGTTCTCTCTGGGGCCAACGTCCTGACTTTC. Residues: CASSLYRQVLSGANVLTF.

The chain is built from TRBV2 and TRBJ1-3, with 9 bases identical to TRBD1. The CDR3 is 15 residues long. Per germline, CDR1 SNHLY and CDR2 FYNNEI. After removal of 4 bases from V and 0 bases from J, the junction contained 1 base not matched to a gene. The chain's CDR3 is CASSGTGVSGNTIYF. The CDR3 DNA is TGTGCCAGCAGTGGGACAGGGGTCTCTGGAAACACCATATATTTT.

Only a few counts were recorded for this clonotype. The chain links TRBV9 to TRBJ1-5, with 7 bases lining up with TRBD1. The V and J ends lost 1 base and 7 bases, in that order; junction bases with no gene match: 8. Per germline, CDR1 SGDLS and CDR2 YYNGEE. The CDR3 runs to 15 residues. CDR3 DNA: TGTGCCAGCAGCGTAAACGGACAGGCGGTGCAGCCCCAGCATTTT. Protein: CASSVNGQAVQPQHF. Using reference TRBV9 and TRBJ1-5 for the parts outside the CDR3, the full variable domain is DSGVTQTPKHLITATGQRVTLRCSPRSGDLSVYWYQQSLDQGLQFLIQYYNGEERAKGNILERFSAQQFPDLHSELNLSSLELGDSALYFCASSVNGQAVQPQHFGDGTRLSIL.

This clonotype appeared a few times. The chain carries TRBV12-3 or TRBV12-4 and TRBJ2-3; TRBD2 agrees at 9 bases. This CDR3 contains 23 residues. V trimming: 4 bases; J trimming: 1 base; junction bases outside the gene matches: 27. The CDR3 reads CASSSPLEVSGLAGRLGTDTQYF. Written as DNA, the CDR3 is TGTGCCAGCAGTTCCCCCCTCGAAGTATCGGGGCTAGCGGGGAGGCTGGGCACAGATACGCAGTATTTT.

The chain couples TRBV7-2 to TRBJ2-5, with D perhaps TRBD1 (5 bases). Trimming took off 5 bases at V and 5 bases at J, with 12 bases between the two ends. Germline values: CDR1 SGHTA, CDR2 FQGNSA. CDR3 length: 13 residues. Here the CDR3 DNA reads TGTGCCAGCAGCCCCCAGGGTGCCGAGACCCAGTACTTC. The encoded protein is CASSPQGAETQYF.

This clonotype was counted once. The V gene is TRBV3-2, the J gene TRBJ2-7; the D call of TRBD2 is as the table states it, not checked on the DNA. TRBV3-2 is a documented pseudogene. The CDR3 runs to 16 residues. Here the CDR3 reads CASKENRRVRSYEQYF. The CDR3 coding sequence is TGTGCCAGCAAAGAAAATCGGAGGGTTCGGTCCTACGAGCAGTACTTC.

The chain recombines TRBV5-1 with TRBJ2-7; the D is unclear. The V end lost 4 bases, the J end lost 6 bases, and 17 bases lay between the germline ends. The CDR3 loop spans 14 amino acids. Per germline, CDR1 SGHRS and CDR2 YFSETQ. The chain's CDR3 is CASSPPGPKGEQYF. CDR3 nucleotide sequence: TGCGCCAGCAGCCCACCCGGACCAAAGGGCGAGCAGTACTTC.

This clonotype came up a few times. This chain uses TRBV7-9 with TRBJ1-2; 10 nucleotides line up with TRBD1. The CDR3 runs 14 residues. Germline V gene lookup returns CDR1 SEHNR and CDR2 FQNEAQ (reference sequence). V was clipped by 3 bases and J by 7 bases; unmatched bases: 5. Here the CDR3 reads CASSFDRGQGGYTF. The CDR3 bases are TGTGCCAGCAGCTTCGACAGGGGGCAGGGTGGCTACACCTTC.

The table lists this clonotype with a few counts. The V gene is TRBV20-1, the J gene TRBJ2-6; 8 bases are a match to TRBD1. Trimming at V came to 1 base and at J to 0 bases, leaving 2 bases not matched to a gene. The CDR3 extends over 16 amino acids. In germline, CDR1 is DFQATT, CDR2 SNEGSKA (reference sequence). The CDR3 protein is CSARGTGGSGANVLTF. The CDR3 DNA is TGCAGTGCTAGAGGAACAGGGGGCTCTGGGGCCAACGTCCTGACTTTC.

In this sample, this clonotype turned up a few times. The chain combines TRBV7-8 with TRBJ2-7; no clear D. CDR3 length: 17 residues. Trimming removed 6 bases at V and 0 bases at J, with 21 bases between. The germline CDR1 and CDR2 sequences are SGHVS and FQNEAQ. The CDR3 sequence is CASRRTVGPVSSYEQYF. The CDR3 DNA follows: TGTGCCAGCAGACGAACCGTGGGTCCCGTCAGCTCCTACGAGCAGTACTTC.

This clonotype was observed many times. The CDR3 is CASSLGQGWDNEQFF. In DNA form, the CDR3 reads TGTGCCAGCAGTCTAGGACAGGGCTGGGACAATGAGCAGTTCTTC. The chain is built from TRBV12-3 or TRBV12-4 and TRBJ2-1, with TRBD1 identical over 8 bases. The V and J ends lost 5 bases and 5 bases, in that order; junction bases with no gene match: 8. This CDR3 is built from 15 residues.

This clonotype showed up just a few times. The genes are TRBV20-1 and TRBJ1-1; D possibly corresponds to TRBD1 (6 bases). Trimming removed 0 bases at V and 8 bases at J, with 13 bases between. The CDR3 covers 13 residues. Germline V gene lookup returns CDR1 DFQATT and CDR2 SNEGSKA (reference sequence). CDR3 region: CSARDLRGTEAFF. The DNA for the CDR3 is TGCAGTGCTAGAGATCTTAGAGGGACAGAAGCTTTCTTT.

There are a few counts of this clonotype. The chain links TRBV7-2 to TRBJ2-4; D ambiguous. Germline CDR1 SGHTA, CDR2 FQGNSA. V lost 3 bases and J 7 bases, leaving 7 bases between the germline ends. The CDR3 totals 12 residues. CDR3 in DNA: TGTGCCAGCAGCTTTGGTAGGAACATTCAGTACTTC. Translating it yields CASSFGRNIQYF. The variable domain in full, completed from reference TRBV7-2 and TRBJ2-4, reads GAGVSQSPSNKVTEKGKDVELRCDPISGHTALYWYRQSLGQGLEFLIYFQGNSAPDKSGLPSDRFSAERTGGSVSTLTIQRTQQEDSAVYLCASSFGRNIQYFGAGTRLSVL.

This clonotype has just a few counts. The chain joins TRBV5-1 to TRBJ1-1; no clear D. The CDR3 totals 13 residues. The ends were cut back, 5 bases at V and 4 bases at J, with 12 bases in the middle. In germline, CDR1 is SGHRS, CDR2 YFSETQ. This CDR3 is CASRTLLSTEAFF. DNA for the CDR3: TGCGCCAGCAGGACACTCTTATCCACTGAAGCTTTCTTT. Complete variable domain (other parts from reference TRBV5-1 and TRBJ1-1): KAGVTQTPRYLIKTRGQQVTLSCSPISGHRSVSWYQQTPGQGLQFLFEYFSETQRNKGNFPGRFSGRQFSNSRSEMNVSTLELGDSALYLCASRTLLSTEAFFGQGTRLTVV.

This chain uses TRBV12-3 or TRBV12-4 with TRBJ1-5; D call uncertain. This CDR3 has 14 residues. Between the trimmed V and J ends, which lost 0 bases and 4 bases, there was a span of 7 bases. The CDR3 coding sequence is TGTGCCAGCAGTTTAGCCCCCGGGAATCAGCCCCAGCATTTT. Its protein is CASSLAPGNQPQHF.

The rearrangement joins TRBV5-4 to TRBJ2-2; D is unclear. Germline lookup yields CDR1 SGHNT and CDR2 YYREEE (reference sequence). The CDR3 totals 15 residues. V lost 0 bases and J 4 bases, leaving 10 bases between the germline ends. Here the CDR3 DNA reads TGTGCCAGCAGCTTGGAGCATCTGGGCACCGGGGAGCTGTTTTTT. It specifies CASSLEHLGTGELFF. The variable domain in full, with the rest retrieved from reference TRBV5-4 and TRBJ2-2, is ETGVTQSPTHLIKTRGQQVTLRCSSQSGHNTVSWYQQALGQGPQFIFQYYREEENGRGNFPPRFSGLQFPNYSSELNVNALELDDSALYLCASSLEHLGTGELFFGEGSRLTVL.

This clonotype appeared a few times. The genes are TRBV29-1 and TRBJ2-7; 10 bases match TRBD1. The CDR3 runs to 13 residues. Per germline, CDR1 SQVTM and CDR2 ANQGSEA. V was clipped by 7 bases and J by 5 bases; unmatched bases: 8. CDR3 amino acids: CSGGTGVINEQYF. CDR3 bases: TGCAGCGGGGGGACAGGGGTCATCAACGAGCAGTACTTC.

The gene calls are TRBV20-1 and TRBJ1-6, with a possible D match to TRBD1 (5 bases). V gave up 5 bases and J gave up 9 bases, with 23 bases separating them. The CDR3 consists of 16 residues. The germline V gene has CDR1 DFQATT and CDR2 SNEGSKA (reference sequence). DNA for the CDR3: TGCAGTGCTGTACCCCTGGGACTCTGGGGGATTTCACCCCTCCACTTT. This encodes CSAVPLGLWGISPLHF.

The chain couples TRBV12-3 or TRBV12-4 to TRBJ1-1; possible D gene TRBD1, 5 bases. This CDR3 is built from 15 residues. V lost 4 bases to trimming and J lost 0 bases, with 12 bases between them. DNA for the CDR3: TGTGCCAGCAGTTACGAAAGGGGCATGAACACTGAAGCTTTCTTT. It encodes CASSYERGMNTEAFF.